The 16 T cell receptor beta chains below all came from one sample that was sequenced in a study of T cells in Graves' hyperthyroidism and ophthalmopathy. The TCR beta CDR3 regions underwent amplification using RNA transcripts as the source. During a first-round RT-PCR of the TCR CDR3, the HTBI primer set was used. TCRdb called the multiplex PCR reads again in MiXCR, with one record for every CDR3 protein. The table has over 500,000 distinct CDR3 sequences, 46% seen once. The sample consisted of peripheral blood or thyroid tissue (not recorded which). The receptors were gathered from an adult woman with Graves' disease, either hyperthyroidism or ophthalmopathy (not recorded which).

The V and J genes are TRBV10-3 and TRBJ1-3; the D gene is possibly TRBD1 (6 bases). The germline V gene has CDR1 ENHRY and CDR2 SYGVKD. V was clipped by 0 bases and J by 0 bases, with 9 bases between them. The CDR3 contains 16 residues. The CDR3 loop reads CAISESGTNSGNTIYF. The CDR3, as DNA: TGTGCCATCAGTGAGTCCGGGACAAACTCTGGAAACACCATATATTTT.

Note on this clonotype: A read error may explain this, as a much larger clone is one base away. The J gene is TRBJ2-5, the V gene TRBV24-1; weak D call: TRBD2 (5 bases). V lost 5 bases and J 2 bases, leaving 17 bases between the germline ends. This CDR3 comprises 16 residues. CDR1 KGHDR and CDR2 SFDVKD come from the germline V gene. CDR3 nucleotide sequence: TGTGCCACCAGTGCTAGAGATGGAGGACGGCAAGAGACCCAGTACTTC. Amino acid sequence: CATSARDGGRQETQYF.

This clonotype appeared a single time. An end of the junction does not agree with germline; a read error may underlie this. The chain joins TRBV5-6 to TRBJ1-5, with TRBD1 matching 7 bases. The germline gives CDR1 SGHDT, CDR2 YYEEEE. The CDR3 consists of 14 residues. In nucleotides, the CDR3 is TGCGCCAGCAGCGGCTACAGGGGTGAGGGGCCCCAGCATTTT. Protein product: CASSGYRGEGPQHF.

On this clonotype itself: The junction departs from the called germline gene at one end, perhaps through a read error. The V and J genes are TRBV13 and TRBJ1-1, with D unresolved. CDR1 and CDR2 (germline): PRHDT, FYEKMQ (reference sequence). The CDR3 totals 14 residues. The CDR3 loop is CATSSRTMNTEAFF. The CDR3 nucleotides are TGTGCCACCAGCTCCAGAACAATGAACACTGAAGCTTTCTTT.

This clonotype was seen many times. V gene TRBV7-9 combines with J gene TRBJ1-4, with unresolved D. The V and J ends lost 7 bases and 5 bases respectively, with 8 bases between them. This CDR3 contains 12 residues. The germline V gene has CDR1 SEHNR and CDR2 FQNEAQ (reference sequence). The CDR3 region has the DNA TGTGCCAGCACTGGAGTAAATGAAAAACTGTTTTTT. Amino acid sequence: CASTGVNEKLFF.

The rearrangement joins TRBV7-9 to TRBJ1-4; tentatively, D is TRBD1 (6 bases). The CDR3 runs 15 residues. Germline CDR1 SEHNR, CDR2 FQNEAQ (reference sequence). V lost 3 bases and J lost 0, with 8 bases in between. The CDR3 DNA is TGTGCCAGCAGCTTCAACAGGGCAACTAATGAAAAACTGTTTTTT. Protein: CASSFNRATNEKLFF.

The genes are TRBV6-2 or TRBV6-3 and TRBJ1-4, with 8 bases aligning to TRBD1. Germline-derived CDR1 and CDR2 are MNHEY and SVGEGT. V was clipped by 6 bases and J by 6 bases; unmatched bases: 3. The CDR3 runs to 13 residues. The CDR3 region is CASRETGDEKLFF. The CDR3 nucleotides read TGTGCCAGCAGGGAGACAGGGGATGAAAAACTGTTTTTT.

Remarks on this clonotype: The DNA is omitted, as the CDR3 cannot be located on it reliably, and the CDR3 follows TCRdb's listing. The rearrangement joins TRBV10-3 to TRBJ2-5; TRBD2 reflects the table's D call only, with no check against the DNA. CDR1 and CDR2 (germline): ENHRY, SYGVKD. Termini included, the CDR3 measures 14 amino acids. The CDR3 region is CAICSASLQETQYF.

A few counts support this clonotype. J is TRBJ2-7 and V is TRBV10-2, with 10 positions matching TRBD2. CDR1 is WSHSY, CDR2 SAAADI, per germline. V lost 9 bases to trimming and J lost 2 bases; unmatched junction nucleotides: 10. CDR3 length: 15 residues. The CDR3 nucleotides are TGCGCCAGTTCGAGCGGGGGGGCGTCCGCCTACGAGCAGTACTTC. It specifies CASSSGGASAYEQYF.

The V call is TRBV7-9, the J call TRBJ2-7, with D possibly matching TRBD1 (6 bases). CDR1 and CDR2 (germline): SEHNR, FQNEAQ (reference sequence). This CDR3 spans 15 amino acids. V dropped 1 base and J dropped 2 bases, with 12 bases sitting between them. As DNA, the CDR3 is TGTGCCAGCAGCTTAGTATCGACAGGAACCTACGAGCAGTACTTC. It yields the protein CASSLVSTGTYEQYF. The whole variable domain, filled in from reference TRBV7-9 and TRBJ2-7, reads DTGVSQNPRHKITKRGQNVTFRCDPISEHNRLYWYRQTLGQGPEFLTYFQNEAQLEKSRLLSDRFSAERPKGSFSTLEIQRTEQGDSAMYLCASSLVSTGTYEQYFGPGTRLTVT.

The chain links TRBV15 to TRBJ2-2; D remains ambiguous. This CDR3 contains 14 residues. In germline, CDR1 is LNHNV, CDR2 YYDKDF (reference sequence). Trimming took 3 bases from V and 6 from J, leaving 11 bases between them. The CDR3 sequence is CATSSSGPPGELFF. CDR3 DNA sequence: TGTGCCACCAGCAGCTCCGGTCCTCCCGGGGAGCTGTTTTTT.

This clonotype was seen repeatedly, ten times or more. The chain uses TRBV19 and TRBJ1-5; 7 positions match TRBD1. With 3 bases clipped from V and 6 bases from J, the junction kept 5 bases outside the gene matches. The CDR3 is 14 residues long. Germline CDR1 is LNHDA and CDR2 is SQIVND (reference sequence). CDR3 nucleotide sequence: TGTGCCAGTAGTATTACAGGGGACGGTCAGCCCCAGCATTTT. Amino acid sequence: CASSITGDGQPQHF. The whole variable domain, remainder taken from reference TRBV19 and TRBJ1-5, is DGGITQSPKYLFRKEGQNVTLSCEQNLNHDAMYWYRQDPGQGLRLIYYSQIVNDFQKGDIAEGYSVSREKKESFPLTVTSAQKNPTAFYLCASSITGDGQPQHFGDGTRLSIL.

Only one count was recorded for this clonotype. The J gene is TRBJ2-5, the V gene TRBV4-2, with D maybe TRBD2 (6 bases). The CDR3 runs to 16 residues. V lost 4 bases and J 2 bases, leaving 17 bases between the germline ends. Germline V CDR1 and CDR2: LGHNA, YNFKEQ. The CDR3 protein is CASSPTTRILQETQYF. The CDR3 DNA follows: TGTGCCAGCAGCCCCACGACTAGAATCCTACAAGAGACCCAGTACTTC.

V and J are TRBV7-9 and TRBJ2-5; D perhaps matches TRBD2 (6 bases). Germline values: CDR1 SEHNR, CDR2 FQNEAQ (reference sequence). Trimming took off 1 base at V and 5 bases at J, with 20 bases between the two ends. The CDR3 is 17 residues long. In nucleotides, the CDR3 is TGTGCCAGCAGCTTAGGGAGGACTATTAACACCGGGGAGACCCAGTACTTC. Protein: CASSLGRTINTGETQYF. Filled out from reference TRBV7-9 and TRBJ2-5, the complete variable domain reads DTGVSQNPRHKITKRGQNVTFRCDPISEHNRLYWYRQTLGQGPEFLTYFQNEAQLEKSRLLSDRFSAERPKGSFSTLEIQRTEQGDSAMYLCASSLGRTINTGETQYFGPGTRLLVL.

The rearrangement links TRBV14 to TRBJ1-1; possible D gene TRBD1, 5 bases. CDR3 length: 14 residues. The V and J ends lost 1 base and 11 bases respectively, with 17 bases between them. Germline loops: CDR1 SGHDN, CDR2 FVKESK. The CDR3 loop is CASSQAGQGTPAFF. The CDR3, as DNA: TGTGCCAGCAGCCAAGCCGGGCAGGGTACCCCGGCTTTCTTT.

The chain uses TRBV7-2 and TRBJ1-6, with 7 bases matching TRBD1. The CDR3 has 14 amino acids. V lost 5 bases to trimming and J lost 7 bases; unmatched junction nucleotides: 5. Per germline, CDR1 SGHTA and CDR2 FQGNSA. The CDR3 DNA sequence: TGTGCCAGCAGCGAGGGACAGACCAATTCACCCCTCCACTTT. Translating gives CASSEGQTNSPLHF.